The source of this T cell receptor beta chain is a study of T cell clonality in common variable immunodeficiency (dated by TCRdb to the mid-2010s). What the work shows at the level of the full study, not this receptor alone: CVID TCRbeta sequences were reported to have fewer deletions and N-nucleotide insertions and to lack highly modified clones with 13 or more V deletions. CVID subjects shared fewer TCRbeta clones with each other than healthy controls did (p < 0.0001). Despite equal DNA input, controls averaged roughly 89,000 unique sequences per sample versus about 31,547 in CVID samples. Correlations between repertoire features and clinical complications were limited by patient heterogeneity within the CVID cohort. TCRbeta clonality was higher in CVID subjects than in healthy controls (t-test p = 0.018), and the increase was most characteristic of about a third of subjects. According to the authors, figuring out what caused the increased clonality in CVID would require sequencing the repertoires of T cell subpopulations.

This clone showed up many times. Its recognized antigen is unknown. With the read ending 3 residues before the CDR3 end, the germline J gene is used to fill in that end. Both CVID patients and healthy controls were predominantly of Caucasian heritage. From each donor, about 4.5 to 8.5 ml of heparinized peripheral whole blood was collected. Genomic DNA from adults with common variable immune deficiency (CVID) and from healthy adult controls was used to sequence TCRbeta CDR3 repertoires. A total of around 22 healthy adult volunteers (approximately 12 female and approximately ten male; age range roughly 23 to 66 years, mean age about 32) were included in the control group. Diluted blood was density-centrifuged over Hypaque 1077 or Ficoll-Paque to isolate peripheral blood mononuclear cells. Genomic DNA was extracted from unsorted mononuclear cells by Qiagen column purification or by a centrifugation-based method.

For sequencing, equivalent amounts of genomic DNA were input from CVID and control samples. For every sample, a 60 bp segment covering the rearranged TCRbeta CDR3 region was amplified and then sequenced. The immunoSEQ assay, a bias-corrected multiplex PCR combined with high-throughput sequencing, was used for TCRbeta amplification. The original pipeline was this. Every unique nucleotide sequence counted as a clone and was annotated with V, D and J genes, copy number and frequency. Sequences were labeled productive if in frame, and non-productive if out of frame or containing stop codons. As previously described, clonality was calculated on the basis of Shannon's entropy. The predicted amino acid sequences of productive clones were used to derive the mean CDR3 Kyte-Doolittle hydropathy. Hierarchical clustering of scaled V gene usage was performed with the R hclust function using Manhattan distance and complete linkage. Clone sharing by CDR3 amino acid sequence was assessed by resampling 12 repertoires per group over 100 rounds. The repertoires were searched for approximately 70 published EBV-specific TCRbeta sequences and 200 to 300 published CMV-specific TCRbeta sequences. Analysis left out a couple of CVID samples that produced under 10,000 sequences, so a few dozen CVID repertoires remained. TCRdb took over this immuneACCESS table, retaining in-frame rearrangements with V and J assigned. Such tables are incomplete; in checked studies, under half of the missing clones stem from an unresolved V gene, and the remainder is unexplained. The D gene and trimming were derived from the DNA, and the V and J assignments and clone size from that table. With roughly 60,000 clones recorded, this sample contains no clone counted only once. Over 1.5% of the sample is taken by the ten largest.

Including the terminal cysteine and phenylalanine, the CDR3 comprises 15 residues. Of the CDR3's DNA, 36 bases were read; they are in frame from base 1. CDR1 is given as SGHVS and CDR2 as FQNEAQ, both from the germline V gene. V loses 6 bases of germline sequence and J loses 3 bases, and the interval between the two ends is 17 bases. Recombination linked TRBV7-8 to TRBJ1-2; TRBD1 might be the D gene, on 6 matching bases. The sequenced sample consisted of peripheral blood mononuclear cells. This TCR came from a person between 18 and 75 years old in good health. The CDR3 region reads CASRPNGQHDYGYTF. The sequenced CDR3 bases are TGTGCCAGCAGGCCAAATGGACAGCATGACTATGGC.